This TCR beta chain appears in the sequencing data of a study of blood T cell repertoires in COVID-19. From germline, CDR1 is SGHAT and CDR2 FQNNGV. This CDR3 spans 13 amino acids. Original analysis: Reference gene primer amplification gave estimated nucleated cell counts. TCRdb's copy holds only in-frame clones and misses some; the assay was immunoSEQ multiplex PCR. The DNA was the basis for D and trimming; V, J and clone size are from that table. There are 150,000 to 200,000 clones in the sample; around 82% occur only once, and more than 6% lies in the top ten. Details on this clone: Mismatch with germline at one junction end may stem from a read error.

The origin of this receptor is a woman between 40 and 50 years old with COVID-19, enrolled during active disease. This chain joins TRBV11-2 and TRBJ2-7; 7 nucleotides line up with TRBD2. The sample consisted of peripheral blood. Here the CDR3 reads CASSSLGTTLDIF. CDR3 coding DNA: TGTGCCAGCAGCTCCCTGGGGACTACCCTCGACATCTTC.